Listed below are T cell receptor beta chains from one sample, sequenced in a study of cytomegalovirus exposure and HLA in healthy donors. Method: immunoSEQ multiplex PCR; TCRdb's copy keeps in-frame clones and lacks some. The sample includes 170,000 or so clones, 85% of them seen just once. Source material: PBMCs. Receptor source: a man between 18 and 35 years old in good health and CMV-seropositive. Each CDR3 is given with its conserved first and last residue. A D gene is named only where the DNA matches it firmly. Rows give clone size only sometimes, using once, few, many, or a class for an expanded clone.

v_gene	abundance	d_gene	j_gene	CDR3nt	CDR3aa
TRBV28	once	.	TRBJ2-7	TGTGCCAGCAGTTTCCGGGGAGTCTCCTACGAGCAGTACTTC	CASSFRGVSYEQYF
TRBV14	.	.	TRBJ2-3	TGTGCCAGCAGCCAGAATACAGGGTTGAGGGATACGCAGTATTTT	CASSQNTGLRDTQYF
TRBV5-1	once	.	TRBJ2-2	TGCGCCAGCAGCTTGGGTCGGGGAACCGGGGAGCTGTTTTTT	CASSLGRGTGELFF
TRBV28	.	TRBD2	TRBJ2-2	TGTGCCAGCAGTCGGACTAGCGGGGTCGCCGGGGAGCTGTTTTTT	CASSRTSGVAGELFF
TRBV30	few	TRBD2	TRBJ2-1	TGTGCCTGGAGCCCTGCGGGGGGCCTTGATGAGCAGTTCTTC	CAWSPAGGLDEQFF
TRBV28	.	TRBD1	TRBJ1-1	TGTGCCAGCACCCCCCCGGGGACAGTAACAATGAACACTGAAGCTTTCTTT	CASTPPGTVTMNTEAFF
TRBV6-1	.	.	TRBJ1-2	TGTGCCAGCAGTTCCCCGGTCCACTATGGCTACACCTTC	CASSSPVHYGYTF
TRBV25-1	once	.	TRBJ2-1	TGTGCCAGCATGTCCAAGGGGCTGAGCTCCTACAATGAGCAGTTCTTC	CASMSKGLSSYNEQFF
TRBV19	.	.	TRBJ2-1	TGTGCCAGTAGTATTGAGGGCCAGAGCTCCTACAATGAGCAGTTCTTC	CASSIEGQSSYNEQFF
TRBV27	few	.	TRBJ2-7	TGTGCCAGCAGGTTAAGGGACACCAAGTGGGGTTCCTACGAGCAGTACTTC	CASRLRDTKWGSYEQYF
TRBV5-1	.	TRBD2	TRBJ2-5	TGCGCCAGCAGCTTGGTCCCCGGAGGGGTAGCGGGAGAAGGGACCCAGTACTTC	CASSLVPGGVAGEGTQYF
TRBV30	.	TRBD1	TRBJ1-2	TGTGCCTGGAGTCGCTCCCGGGACAGGGGGCACTATGGCTACACCTTC	CAWSRSRDRGHYGYTF
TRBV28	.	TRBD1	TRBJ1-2	TGTGCCAGCAGTCCTGTCGGGGACAGACTTTCTAAAAACTATGGCTACACCTTC	CASSPVGDRLSKNYGYTF
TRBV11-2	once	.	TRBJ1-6	TGTGCCAGCAGCTTAAACCAGGATTCACCCCTCCACTTT	CASSLNQDSPLHF
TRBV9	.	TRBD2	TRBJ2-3	TGTGCCAGCAGCGTAACGGGAGGGATAGATACGCAGTATTTT	CASSVTGGIDTQYF
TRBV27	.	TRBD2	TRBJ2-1	TGTGCCAGCAGCAGGACTAGCTACTACAATGAGCAGTTCTTC	CASSRTSYYNEQFF
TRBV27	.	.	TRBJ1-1	TGTGCCAGCAGTTTCCCGGGGGACACTGAAGCTTTCTTT	CASSFPGDTEAFF
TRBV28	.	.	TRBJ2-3	TGTGCCAGCAGTTTACCCAGGGCCCCCTACCGCACAGATACGCAGTATTTT	CASSLPRAPYRTDTQYF
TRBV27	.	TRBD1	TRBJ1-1	TGTGCCAGCAGTTTATCGTGGGACAGGGAGACTGAAGCTTTCTTT	CASSLSWDRETEAFF
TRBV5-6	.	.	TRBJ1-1	TGTGCCAGCAGCCGACCGGGTAGGGGGGAAGCTTTCTTT	CASSRPGRGEAFF
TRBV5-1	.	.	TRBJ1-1	TGCGCCAGCAGCTTGGAGGGGCCCGCCCAGAACACTGAAGCTTTCTTT	CASSLEGPAQNTEAFF
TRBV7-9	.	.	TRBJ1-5	TGTGCCAGCAGCCCGGACATGAACAATCAGCCCCAGCATTTT	CASSPDMNNQPQHF
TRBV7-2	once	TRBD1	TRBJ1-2	TGTGCCAGCAGCTTTGGGACAGCCAACTATGGCTACACCTTC	CASSFGTANYGYTF
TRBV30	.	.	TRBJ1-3	TGTGCCTGGAGTGTAGACAGCTCTGGAAACACCATATATTTT	CAWSVDSSGNTIYF
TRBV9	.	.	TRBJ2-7	TGTGCCAGCAGCCCCGGAGGGGGGGAGCTATCCTACGAGCAGTACTTC	CASSPGGGELSYEQYF
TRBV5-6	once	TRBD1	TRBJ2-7	TGTGCCAGCAGCTTGCCCGGGACAGAGACCCTCTACGAGCAGTACTTC	CASSLPGTETLYEQYF
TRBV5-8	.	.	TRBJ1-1	TGTGCCAGCAGCGTGACAGTAATGAACACTGAAGCTTTCTTT	CASSVTVMNTEAFF
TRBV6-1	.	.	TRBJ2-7	TGTGCCAGCAGTGAAGGTTTGGGGGCCATCTACGAGCAGTACTTC	CASSEGLGAIYEQYF
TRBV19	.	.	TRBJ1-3	TGTGCCAGTACCTCCAGGGAATTTGGAAACACCATATATTTT	CASTSREFGNTIYF
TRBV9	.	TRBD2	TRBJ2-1	TGTGCCAGCAGCGTGTATTGTGAATGGGCTAGCGGGAACAGGGTCAATGAGCAGTTCTTC	CASSVYCEWASGNRVNEQFF
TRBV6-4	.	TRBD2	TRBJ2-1	TGTGCCAGCAGCGCTACTAGCGGGGGCGGAAGCAATGAGCAGTTCTTC	CASSATSGGGSNEQFF
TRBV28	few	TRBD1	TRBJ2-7	TGTGCCAGCAGTTACGGGACAGGGGCCCCCTACGAGCAGTACTTC	CASSYGTGAPYEQYF